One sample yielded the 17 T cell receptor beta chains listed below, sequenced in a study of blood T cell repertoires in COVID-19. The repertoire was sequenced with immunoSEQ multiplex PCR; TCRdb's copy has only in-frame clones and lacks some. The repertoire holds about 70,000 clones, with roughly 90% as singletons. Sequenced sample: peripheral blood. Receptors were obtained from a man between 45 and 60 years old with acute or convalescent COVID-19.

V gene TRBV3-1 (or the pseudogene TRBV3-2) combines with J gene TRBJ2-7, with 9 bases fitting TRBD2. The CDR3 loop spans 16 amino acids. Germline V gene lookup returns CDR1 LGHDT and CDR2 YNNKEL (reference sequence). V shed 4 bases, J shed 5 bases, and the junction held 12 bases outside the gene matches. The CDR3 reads CASSPLDSGRMDEQYF. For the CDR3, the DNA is TGTGCCAGCAGCCCCCTCGATAGCGGGAGAATGGACGAGCAGTACTTC.

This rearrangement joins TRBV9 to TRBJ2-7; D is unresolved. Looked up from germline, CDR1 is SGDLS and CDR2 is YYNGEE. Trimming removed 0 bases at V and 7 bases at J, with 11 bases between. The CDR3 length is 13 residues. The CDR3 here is CASSVASGSEQYF. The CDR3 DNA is TGTGCCAGCAGCGTAGCATCCGGGTCTGAGCAGTACTTC.

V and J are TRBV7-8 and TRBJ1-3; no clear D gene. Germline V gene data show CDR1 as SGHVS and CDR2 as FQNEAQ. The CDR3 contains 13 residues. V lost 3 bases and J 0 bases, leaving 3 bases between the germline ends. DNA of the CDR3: TGTGCCAGCAGCTTCCTCTCTGGAAACACCATATATTTT. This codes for CASSFLSGNTIYF.

The chain's CDR3 is CASSPRASGTGIAVYGYTF. The CDR3 DNA follows: TGTGCCAGCAGCCCGAGGGCTTCCGGGACAGGGATCGCCGTCTATGGCTACACCTTC. The chain combines TRBV7-8 with TRBJ1-2; 9 bases are a match to TRBD1. The germline V gene encodes CDR1 SGHVS and CDR2 FQNEAQ. With 5 bases clipped from V and 4 bases from J, the junction kept 20 bases outside the gene matches. This CDR3 comprises 19 residues.

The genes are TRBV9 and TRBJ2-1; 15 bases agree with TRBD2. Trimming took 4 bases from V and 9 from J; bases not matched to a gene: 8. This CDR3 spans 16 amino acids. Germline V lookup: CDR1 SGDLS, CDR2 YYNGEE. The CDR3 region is CASSPRTSGGAGEQFF. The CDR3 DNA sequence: TGTGCCAGCAGCCCGAGGACTAGCGGGGGGGCCGGTGAGCAGTTCTTC.

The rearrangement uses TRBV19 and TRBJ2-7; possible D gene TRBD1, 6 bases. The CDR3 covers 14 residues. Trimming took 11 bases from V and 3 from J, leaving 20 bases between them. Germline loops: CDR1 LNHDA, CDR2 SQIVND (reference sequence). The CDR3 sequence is CASAYDRRDYEQYF. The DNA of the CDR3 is TGTGCCTCCGCGTACGACAGGCGAGACTACGAGCAGTACTTC.

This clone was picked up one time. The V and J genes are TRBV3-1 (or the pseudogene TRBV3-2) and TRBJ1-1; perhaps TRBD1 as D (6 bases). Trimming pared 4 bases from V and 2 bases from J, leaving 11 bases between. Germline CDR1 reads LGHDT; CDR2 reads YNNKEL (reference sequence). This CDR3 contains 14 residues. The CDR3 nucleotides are TGTGCCAGCAGCCGTCAGACAGGTAACACTGAAGCTTTCTTT. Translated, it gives CASSRQTGNTEAFF.

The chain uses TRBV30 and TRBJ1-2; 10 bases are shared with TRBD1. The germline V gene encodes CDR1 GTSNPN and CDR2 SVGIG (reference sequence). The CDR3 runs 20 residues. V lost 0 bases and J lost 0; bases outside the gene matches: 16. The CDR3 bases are TGTGCCTGGAGTGTACTAGGGGCCATGGACAGGGGGATTTCTAACTATGGCTACACCTTC. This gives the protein CAWSVLGAMDRGISNYGYTF.

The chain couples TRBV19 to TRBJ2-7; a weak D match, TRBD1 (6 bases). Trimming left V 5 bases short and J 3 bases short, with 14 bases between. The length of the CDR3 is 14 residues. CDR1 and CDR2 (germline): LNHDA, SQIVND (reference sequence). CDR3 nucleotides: TGTGCCAGTAGTTCCCTAACAGGGAGCTACGAGCAGTACTTC. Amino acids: CASSSLTGSYEQYF.

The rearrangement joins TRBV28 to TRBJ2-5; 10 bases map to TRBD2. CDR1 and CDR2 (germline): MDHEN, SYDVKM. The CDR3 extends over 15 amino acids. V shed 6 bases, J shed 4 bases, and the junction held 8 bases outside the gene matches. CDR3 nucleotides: TGTGCCAGCAGGCCTGACAAGCGGGAGGGAGAGACCCAGTACTTC. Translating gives CASRPDKREGETQYF.

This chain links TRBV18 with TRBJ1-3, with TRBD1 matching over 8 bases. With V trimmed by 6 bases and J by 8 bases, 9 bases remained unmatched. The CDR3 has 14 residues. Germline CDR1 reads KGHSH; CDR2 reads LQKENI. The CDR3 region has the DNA TGTGCCAGCTCGGAGACAGGGGATAGCTACACCATATATTTT. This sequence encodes CASSETGDSYTIYF.

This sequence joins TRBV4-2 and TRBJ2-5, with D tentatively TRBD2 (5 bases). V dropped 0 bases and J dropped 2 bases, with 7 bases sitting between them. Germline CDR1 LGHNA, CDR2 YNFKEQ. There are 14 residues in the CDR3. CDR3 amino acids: CASSQDPGQETQYF. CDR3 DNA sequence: TGTGCCAGCAGCCAAGATCCGGGGCAAGAGACCCAGTACTTC.

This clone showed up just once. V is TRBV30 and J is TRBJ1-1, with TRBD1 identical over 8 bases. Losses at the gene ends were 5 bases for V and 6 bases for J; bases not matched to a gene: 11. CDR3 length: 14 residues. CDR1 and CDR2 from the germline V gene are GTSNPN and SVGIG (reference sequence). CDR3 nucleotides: TGTGCCTGGGCTCCTCCGGACAGGGTCGCTGAAGCTTTCTTT. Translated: CAWAPPDRVAEAFF.

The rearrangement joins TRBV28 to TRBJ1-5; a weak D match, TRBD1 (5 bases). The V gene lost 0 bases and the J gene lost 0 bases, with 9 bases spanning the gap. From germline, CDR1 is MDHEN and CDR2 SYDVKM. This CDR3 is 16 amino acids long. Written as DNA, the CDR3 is TGTGCCAGCAGTTTATGGCCGGGGGATAGCAATCAGCCCCAGCATTTT. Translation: CASSLWPGDSNQPQHF.

The CDR3 region has the DNA TGTGCCAGCAGCTTAGGGGGGGGCCAGCCCCAGCATTTT. This translates into CASSLGGGQPQHF. The chain is built from TRBV11-2 and TRBJ1-5; a weak D match, TRBD1 (6 bases). CDR1 is SGHAT, CDR2 FQNNGV, per germline. This CDR3 has 13 amino acids. The V end lost 1 base, the J end lost 7 bases, and 8 bases lay between the germline ends.

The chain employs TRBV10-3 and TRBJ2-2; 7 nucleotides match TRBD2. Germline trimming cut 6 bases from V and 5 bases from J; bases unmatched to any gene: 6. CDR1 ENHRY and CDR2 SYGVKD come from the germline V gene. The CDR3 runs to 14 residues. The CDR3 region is CAISGGGITGELFF. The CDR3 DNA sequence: TGTGCCATCAGCGGCGGGGGTATAACCGGGGAGCTGTTTTTT.

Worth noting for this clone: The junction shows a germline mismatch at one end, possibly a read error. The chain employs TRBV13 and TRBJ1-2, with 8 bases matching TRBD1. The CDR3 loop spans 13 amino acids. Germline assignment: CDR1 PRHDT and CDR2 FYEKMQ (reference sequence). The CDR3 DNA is TGTGCCAGCAGCATAGGACAGGGTTATGGCTACACCTTC. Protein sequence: CASSIGQGYGYTF.